This T cell receptor beta chain was sequenced for a study of CD8+ T cells in alopecia areata. Sequencing relied on a cDNA template that was reverse transcribed from extracted RNA. Produced via immunoSEQ multiplex PCR; TCRdb's table is partial and in-frame only. The data contain 130,000 to 150,000 clones, approximately 50% of them seen just once; the ten biggest clones take up 0.85% to 1%. The clonotype originates from a human donor with alopecia areata. The sequencing used CD4+ T cells sorted from blood, collected at week 0.

CDR3 amino acids: CASSLDRPEAFF. Written as DNA, the CDR3 is TGTGCCAGCAGTTTGGACAGGCCTGAAGCTTTCTTT. This sequence joins TRBV28 and TRBJ1-1, with 7 bases lining up with TRBD1. J was trimmed by 6 bases and V by 3 bases; bases with no gene match: 1. Germline CDR1 is MDHEN and CDR2 is SYDVKM. This CDR3 region has 12 residues.